These 15 T cell receptor beta chains came from one sample sequenced in a study of blood T cell repertoires in COVID-19. Libraries were prepared by immunoSEQ multiplex PCR; TCRdb keeps only in-frame clonotypes and omits some of them. The table shows around 270,000 clones, with around 92% occurring only once. The sample was peripheral blood. These receptors were obtained from a person aged 18-30 years with COVID-19, enrolled during active disease.

The rearrangement links TRBV9 to TRBJ1-3, with D uncertain. This CDR3 has 16 amino acids. The germline CDR1 and CDR2 sequences are SGDLS and YYNGEE. V dropped 2 bases and J dropped 0 bases, with 12 bases sitting between them. This CDR3 is CASSVMEGGSGNTIYF. The CDR3 DNA follows: TGTGCCAGCAGCGTGATGGAGGGAGGCTCTGGAAACACCATATATTTT.

The genes are TRBV9 and TRBJ2-1; TRBD1 might be the D (5 bases). Germline V gives CDR1 SGDLS, CDR2 YYNGEE. This CDR3 is 16 amino acids long. V shed 4 bases and J shed 0 bases, with 14 bases lying between them. CDR3 DNA: TGTGCCAGCAGCACGCTTGGGGCCAGCTCCTACAATGAGCAGTTCTTC. Protein: CASSTLGASSYNEQFF.

The CDR3 is CASSRGSYEQYF. CDR3 nucleotide sequence: TGTGCCAGCAGTAGGGGTTCCTACGAGCAGTACTTC. J is TRBJ2-7 and V is TRBV6-5; maybe TRBD1 (5 bases). The V gene lost 5 bases and the J gene lost 1 base, with 6 bases spanning the gap. CDR1 and CDR2 (germline): MNHEY, SVGAGI. The CDR3 has 12 residues.

V and J are TRBV2 and TRBJ2-7; 7 bases fit TRBD1. This CDR3 spans 15 amino acids. Germline V gives CDR1 SNHLY, CDR2 FYNNEI. Trimming took 5 bases from V and 2 from J; bases not matched to a gene: 9. CDR3 amino acids: CASSPTGAPTYEQYF. The CDR3 coding sequence is TGTGCCAGCAGTCCCACAGGGGCGCCAACCTACGAGCAGTACTTC. Drawing the rest from reference TRBV2 and TRBJ2-7, the complete variable domain is EPEVTQTPSHQVTQMGQEVILRCVPISNHLYFYWYRQILGQKVEFLVSFYNNEISEKSEIFDDQFSVERPDGSNFTLKIRSTKLEDSAMYFCASSPTGAPTYEQYFGPGTRLTVT.

The chain carries TRBV3-1 (or the pseudogene TRBV3-2) and TRBJ2-7; tentative D call: TRBD2 (6 bases). CDR1 and CDR2 (germline): LGHDT, YNNKEL (reference sequence). The CDR3 totals 15 residues. Trimming left V 1 base short and J 3 bases short, with 13 bases between. The CDR3 sequence is CASSQVSGPRYEQYF. The CDR3 DNA follows: TGTGCCAGCAGCCAAGTTAGCGGACCCCGCTACGAGCAGTACTTC.

V gene TRBV6-2 or TRBV6-3 combines with J gene TRBJ2-7; TRBD2 might be the D (6 bases). This CDR3 contains 17 residues. The V end lost 4 bases, the J end lost 0 bases, and 19 bases lay between the germline ends. CDR1 is MNHEY and CDR2 is SVGEGT in the germline V gene. The CDR3 DNA reads TGTGCCAGCAGTTTCGAGCTAGCGCGGAGCAGCTCCTACGAGCAGTACTTC. Its translation: CASSFELARSSSYEQYF.

This chain uses TRBV10-3 with TRBJ1-1; perhaps TRBD1 as D (5 bases). Trimming stripped 10 bases from V and 3 bases from J, with 18 bases between. In germline, CDR1 is ENHRY, CDR2 SYGVKD. This CDR3 contains 14 residues. CDR3 region: CATGGNRSYTEAFF. The CDR3 DNA sequence: TGTGCCACCGGGGGGAACAGGTCGTACACTGAAGCTTTCTTT.

This rearrangement joins TRBV6-2 or TRBV6-3 to TRBJ1-5; 8 nucleotides match TRBD1. CDR1 and CDR2 from the germline V gene are MNHEY and SVGEGT. The ends lost 2 bases at V and 5 bases at J; junction bases unmatched: 11. CDR3 length: 17 amino acids. In nucleotides, the CDR3 is TGTGCCAGCAGTTACCCACCCGGACAGGGCGGGTATCAGCCCCAGCATTTT. It specifies CASSYPPGQGGYQPQHF.

The chain carries TRBV28 and TRBJ2-7; 10 bases are a match to TRBD2. Germline lookup yields CDR1 MDHEN and CDR2 SYDVKM. The CDR3 is 14 amino acids. The J segment lost 2 bases and the V segment lost 8 bases, leaving 6 bases of the junction unmatched. CDR3 sequence reads: CASALAGEAYEQYF. As DNA, the CDR3 is TGTGCCAGCGCCCTAGCGGGAGAGGCCTACGAGCAGTACTTC. Complete variable domain (other parts from reference TRBV28 and TRBJ2-7): DVKVTQSSRYLVKRTGEKVFLECVQDMDHENMFWYRQDPGLGLRLIYFSYDVKMKEKGDIPEGYSVSREKKERFSLILESASTNQTSMYLCASALAGEAYEQYFGPGTRLTVT.

This chain connects TRBV11-2 to TRBJ2-2; 9 bases line up with TRBD2. The CDR3 loop spans 16 amino acids. Germline lookup yields CDR1 SGHAT and CDR2 FQNNGV. V shed 6 bases and J 4 bases; nucleotides not matched to a gene: 9. This chain's CDR3 is CASRWGASGTTGELFF. The CDR3 coding sequence is TGTGCCAGCAGGTGGGGGGCTAGCGGGACCACCGGGGAGCTGTTTTTT.

This chain joins TRBV24-1 and TRBJ1-2, with a weak D call TRBD1 (6 bases). The CDR3 extends over 15 amino acids. The germline CDR1 and CDR2 sequences are KGHDR and SFDVKD. Deletions cut 2 bases from V and 7 bases from J, with 16 bases between. The CDR3 coding sequence is TGTGCCACCAGTGATTCCGGACGGGGGGCGCGTGGCTACACCTTC. Amino acid sequence: CATSDSGRGARGYTF.

The V call is TRBV30, the J call TRBJ1-1, with TRBD1 matching over 7 bases. Germline V gene lookup returns CDR1 GTSNPN and CDR2 SVGIG (reference sequence). This CDR3 spans 15 amino acids. After removal of 5 bases from V and 6 bases from J, the junction contained 15 bases not matched to a gene. The CDR3 is CAWRAPTGFGAEAFF. CDR3 in DNA: TGTGCCTGGCGTGCCCCGACAGGGTTTGGAGCTGAAGCTTTCTTT. The full variable domain, completed using reference TRBV30 and TRBJ1-1, is SQTIHQWPATLVQPVGSPLSLECTVEGTSNPNLYWYRQAAGRGLQLLFYSVGIGQISSEVPQNLSASRPQDRQFILSSKKLLLSDSGFYLCAWRAPTGFGAEAFFGQGTRLTVV.

The rearrangement uses TRBV5-5 and TRBJ2-5; TRBD1 aligns across 8 bases. After removal of 4 bases from V and 5 bases from J, the junction contained 13 bases not matched to a gene. This CDR3 region has 16 residues. In germline, CDR1 is SGHKS, CDR2 YYEKEE (reference sequence). The CDR3 DNA reads as TGTGCCAGCAGCCTCAGGGGGCCGGAGATTGGTGAGACCCAGTACTTC. It codes for CASSLRGPEIGETQYF.

The chain has TRBV4-1 and TRBJ2-2, with TRBD1 matching 7 bases. In germline, CDR1 is MGHRA, CDR2 YSYEKL. Unmatched junction bases numbered 4, after V lost 3 bases and J lost 0 bases. The CDR3 extends over 16 amino acids. The CDR3 loop is CASSQAGTANTGELFF. CDR3 nucleotides: TGCGCCAGCAGCCAGGCCGGGACAGCGAACACCGGGGAGCTGTTTTTT.

The chain couples TRBV5-1 to TRBJ1-4, with a weak D call TRBD1 (5 bases). The length of the CDR3 is 15 residues. V lost 4 bases, J lost 5 bases, and 15 bases lay in between. From germline, CDR1 is SGHRS and CDR2 YFSETQ. The CDR3 bases are TGCGCCAGCAGCACCTACCCAGGGCCGAATGAAAAACTGTTTTTT. Encoded protein: CASSTYPGPNEKLFF.